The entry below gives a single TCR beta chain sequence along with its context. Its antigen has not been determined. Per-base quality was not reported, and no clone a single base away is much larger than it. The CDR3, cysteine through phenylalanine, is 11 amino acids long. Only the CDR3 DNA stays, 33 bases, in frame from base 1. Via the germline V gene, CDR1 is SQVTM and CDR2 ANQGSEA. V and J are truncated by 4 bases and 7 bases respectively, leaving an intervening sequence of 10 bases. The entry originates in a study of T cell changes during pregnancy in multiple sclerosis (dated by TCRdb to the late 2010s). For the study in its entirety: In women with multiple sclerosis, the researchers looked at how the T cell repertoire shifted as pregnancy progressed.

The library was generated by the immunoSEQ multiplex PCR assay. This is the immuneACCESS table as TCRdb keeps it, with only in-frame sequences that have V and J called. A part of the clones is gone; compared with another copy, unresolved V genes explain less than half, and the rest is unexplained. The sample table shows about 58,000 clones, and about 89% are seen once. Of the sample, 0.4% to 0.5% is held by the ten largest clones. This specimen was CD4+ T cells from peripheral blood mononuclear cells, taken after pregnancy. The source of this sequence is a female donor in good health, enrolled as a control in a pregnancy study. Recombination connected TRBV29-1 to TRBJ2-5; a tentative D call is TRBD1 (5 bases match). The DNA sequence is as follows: TGCAGCGTTGGGACATCAGGGACCCAGTACTTC. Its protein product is CSVGTSGTQYF. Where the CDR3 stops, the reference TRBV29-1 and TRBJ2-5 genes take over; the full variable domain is SAVISQKPSRDICQRGTSLTIQCQVDSQVTMMFWYRQQPGQSLTLIATANQGSEATYESGFVIDKFPISRPNLTFSTLTVSNMSPEDSSIYLCSVGTSGTQYFGPGTRLLVL.